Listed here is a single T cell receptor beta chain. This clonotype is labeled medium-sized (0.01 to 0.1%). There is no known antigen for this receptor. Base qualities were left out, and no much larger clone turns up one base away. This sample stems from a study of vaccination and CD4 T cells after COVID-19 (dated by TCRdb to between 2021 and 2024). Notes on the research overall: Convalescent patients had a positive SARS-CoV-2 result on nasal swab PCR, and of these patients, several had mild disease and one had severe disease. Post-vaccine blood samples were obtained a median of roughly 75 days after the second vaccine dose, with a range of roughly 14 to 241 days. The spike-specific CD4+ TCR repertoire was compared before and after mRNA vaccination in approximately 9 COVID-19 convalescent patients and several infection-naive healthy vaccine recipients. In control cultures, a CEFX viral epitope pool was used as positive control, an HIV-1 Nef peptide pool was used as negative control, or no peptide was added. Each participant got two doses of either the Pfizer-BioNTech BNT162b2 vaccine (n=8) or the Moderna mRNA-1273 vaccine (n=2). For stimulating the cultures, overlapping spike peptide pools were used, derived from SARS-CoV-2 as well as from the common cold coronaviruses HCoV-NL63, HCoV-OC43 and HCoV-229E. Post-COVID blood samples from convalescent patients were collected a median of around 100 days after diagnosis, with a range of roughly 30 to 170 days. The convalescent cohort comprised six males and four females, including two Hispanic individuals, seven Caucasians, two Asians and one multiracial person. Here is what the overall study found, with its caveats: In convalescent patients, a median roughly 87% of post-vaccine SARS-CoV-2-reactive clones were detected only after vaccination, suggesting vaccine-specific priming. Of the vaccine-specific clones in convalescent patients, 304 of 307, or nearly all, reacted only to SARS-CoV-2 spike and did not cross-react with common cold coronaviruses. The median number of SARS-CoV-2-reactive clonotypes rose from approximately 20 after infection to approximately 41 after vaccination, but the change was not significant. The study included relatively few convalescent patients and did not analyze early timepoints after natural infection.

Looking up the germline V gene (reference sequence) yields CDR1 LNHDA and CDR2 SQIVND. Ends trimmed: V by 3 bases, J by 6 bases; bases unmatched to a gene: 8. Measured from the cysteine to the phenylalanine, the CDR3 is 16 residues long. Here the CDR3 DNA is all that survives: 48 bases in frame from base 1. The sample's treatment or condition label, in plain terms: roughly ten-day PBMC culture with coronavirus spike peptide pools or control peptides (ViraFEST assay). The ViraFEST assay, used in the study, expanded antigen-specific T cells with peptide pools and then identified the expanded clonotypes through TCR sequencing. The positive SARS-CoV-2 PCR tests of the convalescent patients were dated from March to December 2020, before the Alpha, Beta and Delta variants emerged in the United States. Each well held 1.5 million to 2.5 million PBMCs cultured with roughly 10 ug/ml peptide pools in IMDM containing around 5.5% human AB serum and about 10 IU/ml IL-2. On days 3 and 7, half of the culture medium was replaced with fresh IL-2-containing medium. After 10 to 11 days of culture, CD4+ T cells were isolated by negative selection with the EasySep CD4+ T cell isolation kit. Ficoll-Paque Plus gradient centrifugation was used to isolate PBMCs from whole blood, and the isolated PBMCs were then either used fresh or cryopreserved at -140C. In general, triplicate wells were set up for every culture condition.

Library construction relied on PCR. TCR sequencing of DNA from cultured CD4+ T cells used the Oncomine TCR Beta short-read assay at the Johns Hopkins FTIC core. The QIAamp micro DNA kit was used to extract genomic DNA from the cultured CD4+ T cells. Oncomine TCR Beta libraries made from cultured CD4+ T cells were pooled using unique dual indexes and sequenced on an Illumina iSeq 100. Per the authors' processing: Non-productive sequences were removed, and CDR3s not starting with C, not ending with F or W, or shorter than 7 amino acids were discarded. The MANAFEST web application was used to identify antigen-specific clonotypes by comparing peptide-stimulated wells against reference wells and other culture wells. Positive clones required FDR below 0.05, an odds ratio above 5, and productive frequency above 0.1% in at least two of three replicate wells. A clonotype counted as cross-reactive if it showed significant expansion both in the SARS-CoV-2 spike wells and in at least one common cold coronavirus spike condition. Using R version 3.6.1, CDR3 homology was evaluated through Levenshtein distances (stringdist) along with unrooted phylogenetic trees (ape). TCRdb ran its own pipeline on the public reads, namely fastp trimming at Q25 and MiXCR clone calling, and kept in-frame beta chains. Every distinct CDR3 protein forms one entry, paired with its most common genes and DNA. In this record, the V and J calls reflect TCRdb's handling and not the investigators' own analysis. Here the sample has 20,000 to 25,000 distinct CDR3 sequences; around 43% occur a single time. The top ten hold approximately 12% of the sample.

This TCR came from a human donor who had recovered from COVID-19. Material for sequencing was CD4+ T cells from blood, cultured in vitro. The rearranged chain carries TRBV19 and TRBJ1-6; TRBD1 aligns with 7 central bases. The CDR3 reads CASSIQGQRFNSPLHF. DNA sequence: TGTGCCAGTAGTATCCAGGGACAGCGCTTTAATTCACCCCTCCACTTT.